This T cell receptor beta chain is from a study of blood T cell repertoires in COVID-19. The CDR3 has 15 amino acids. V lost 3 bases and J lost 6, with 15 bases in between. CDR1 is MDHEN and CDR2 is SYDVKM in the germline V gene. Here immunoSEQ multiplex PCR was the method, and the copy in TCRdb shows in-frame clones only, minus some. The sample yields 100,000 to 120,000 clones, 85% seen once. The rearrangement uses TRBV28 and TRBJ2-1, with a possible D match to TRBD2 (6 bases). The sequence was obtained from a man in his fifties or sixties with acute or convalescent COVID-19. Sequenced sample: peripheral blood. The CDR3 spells CASSFEGGWGNEQFF. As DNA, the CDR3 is TGTGCCAGCAGTTTCGAGGGAGGTTGGGGCAATGAGCAGTTCTTC.